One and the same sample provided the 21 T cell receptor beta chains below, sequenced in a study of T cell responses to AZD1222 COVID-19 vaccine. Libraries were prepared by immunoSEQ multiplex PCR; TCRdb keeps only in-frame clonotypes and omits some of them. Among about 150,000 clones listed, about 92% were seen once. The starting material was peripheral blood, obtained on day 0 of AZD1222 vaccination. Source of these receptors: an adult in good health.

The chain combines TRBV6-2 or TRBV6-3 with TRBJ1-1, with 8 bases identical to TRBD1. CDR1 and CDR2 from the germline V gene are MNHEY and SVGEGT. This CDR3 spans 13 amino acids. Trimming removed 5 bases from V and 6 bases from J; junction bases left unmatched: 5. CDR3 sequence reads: CASSPQGEAEAFF. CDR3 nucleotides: TGTGCCAGCAGTCCACAGGGGGAGGCTGAAGCTTTCTTT.

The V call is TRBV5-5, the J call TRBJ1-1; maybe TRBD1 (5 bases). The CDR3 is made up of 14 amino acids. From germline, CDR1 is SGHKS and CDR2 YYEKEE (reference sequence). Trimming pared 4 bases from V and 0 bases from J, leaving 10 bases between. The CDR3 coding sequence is TGTGCCAGCAGCCCCCCGGGGGTGAACACTGAAGCTTTCTTT. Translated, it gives CASSPPGVNTEAFF. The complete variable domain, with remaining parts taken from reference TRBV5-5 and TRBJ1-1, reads DAGVTQSPTHLIKTRGQQVTLRCSPISGHKSVSWYQQVLGQGPQFIFQYYEKEERGRGNFPDRFSARQFPNYSSELNVNALLLGDSALYLCASSPPGVNTEAFFGQGTRLTVV.

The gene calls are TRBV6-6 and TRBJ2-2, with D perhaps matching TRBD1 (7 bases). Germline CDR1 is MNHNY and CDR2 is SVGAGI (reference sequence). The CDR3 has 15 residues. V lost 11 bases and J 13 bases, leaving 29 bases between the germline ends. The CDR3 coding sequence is TGTGCCGTTCAGGGGGGACTGCGAGGGTCAGTTTCGCTGTTTTTT. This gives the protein CAVQGGLRGSVSLFF.

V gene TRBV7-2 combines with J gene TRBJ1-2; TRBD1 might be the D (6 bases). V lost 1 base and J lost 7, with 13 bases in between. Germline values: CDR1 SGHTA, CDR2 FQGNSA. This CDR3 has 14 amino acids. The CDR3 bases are TGTGCCAGCAGCTTAGAGGGGGACTTACGTGGCTACACCTTC. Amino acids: CASSLEGDLRGYTF.

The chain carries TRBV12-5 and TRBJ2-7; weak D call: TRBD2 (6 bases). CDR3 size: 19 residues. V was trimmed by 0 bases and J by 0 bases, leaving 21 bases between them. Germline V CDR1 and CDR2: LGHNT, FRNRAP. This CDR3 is CASGLVPLPLARSSYEQYF. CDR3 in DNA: TGTGCTAGTGGTTTGGTACCTTTACCACTAGCACGAAGCTCCTACGAGCAGTACTTC.

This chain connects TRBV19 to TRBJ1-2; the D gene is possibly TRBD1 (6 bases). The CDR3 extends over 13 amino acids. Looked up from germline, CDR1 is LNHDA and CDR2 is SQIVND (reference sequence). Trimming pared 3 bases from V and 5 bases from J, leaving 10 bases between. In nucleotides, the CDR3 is TGTGCCAGTAGTATGGGGGCGGGATATGGCTACACCTTC. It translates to CASSMGAGYGYTF.

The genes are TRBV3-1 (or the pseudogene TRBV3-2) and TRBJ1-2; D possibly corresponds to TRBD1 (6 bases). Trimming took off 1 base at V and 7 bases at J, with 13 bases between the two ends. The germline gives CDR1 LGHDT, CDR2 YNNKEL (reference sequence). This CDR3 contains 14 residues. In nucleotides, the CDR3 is TGTGCCAGCAGCCAAGGACAGGACATTGGTGGCTACACCTTC. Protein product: CASSQGQDIGGYTF.

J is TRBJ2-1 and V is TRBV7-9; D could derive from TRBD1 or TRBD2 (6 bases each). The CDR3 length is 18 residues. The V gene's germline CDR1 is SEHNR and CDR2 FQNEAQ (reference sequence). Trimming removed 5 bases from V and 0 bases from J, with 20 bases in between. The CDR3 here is CASSTGWGAPSSYNEQFF. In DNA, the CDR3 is TGTGCCAGCAGCACCGGTTGGGGGGCCCCCTCCTCCTACAATGAGCAGTTCTTC.

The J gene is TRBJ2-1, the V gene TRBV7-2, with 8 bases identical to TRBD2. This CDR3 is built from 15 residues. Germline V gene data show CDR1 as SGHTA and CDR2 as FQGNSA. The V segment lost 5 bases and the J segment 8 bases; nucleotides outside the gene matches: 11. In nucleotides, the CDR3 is TGTGCCAGCAGCCTGATGGGCGGGGGGAGCGATGAGCAGTTCTTC. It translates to CASSLMGGGSDEQFF.

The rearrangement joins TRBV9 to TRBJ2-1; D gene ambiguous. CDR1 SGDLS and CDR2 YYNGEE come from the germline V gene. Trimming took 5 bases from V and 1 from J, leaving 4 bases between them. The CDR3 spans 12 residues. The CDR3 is CASSRSYNEQFF. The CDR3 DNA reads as TGTGCCAGCAGTCGGTCCTACAATGAGCAGTTCTTC.

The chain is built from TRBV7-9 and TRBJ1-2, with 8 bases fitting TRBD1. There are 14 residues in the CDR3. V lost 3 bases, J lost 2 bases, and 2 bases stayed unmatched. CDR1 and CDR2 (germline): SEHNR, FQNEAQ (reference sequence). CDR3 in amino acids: CASSFRGLNYGYTF. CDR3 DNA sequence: TGTGCCAGCAGCTTCAGGGGGCTCAACTATGGCTACACCTTC.

CDR3 nucleotides: TGTGCCATCAGTACAACTAGCGATCTCTCCTACAATGAGCAGTTCTTC. Protein product: CAISTTSDLSYNEQFF. The chain joins TRBV10-3 to TRBJ2-1; 7 bases are shared with TRBD2. The CDR3 is 16 residues long. Germline V gene data show CDR1 as ENHRY and CDR2 as SYGVKD. J lost 0 bases, V lost 5 bases, and 7 bases had no gene match.

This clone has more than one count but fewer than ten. Here the CDR3 reads CASSLLAGTDTQYF. The CDR3 nucleotides are TGTGCCAGCAGCTTACTAGCGGGCACAGATACGCAGTATTTT. This chain connects TRBV7-6 to TRBJ2-3; 7 bases align to TRBD2. The germline CDR1 and CDR2 sequences are SGHVS and FNYEAQ. The trim removed 2 bases at V and 1 base at J, leaving 0 bases unmatched. The CDR3 runs 14 residues.

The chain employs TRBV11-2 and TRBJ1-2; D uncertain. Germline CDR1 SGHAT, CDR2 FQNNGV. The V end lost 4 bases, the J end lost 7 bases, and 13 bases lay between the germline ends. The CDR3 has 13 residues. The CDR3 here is CASSSEVGLGYTF. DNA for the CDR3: TGTGCCAGCAGCTCAGAGGTAGGGCTTGGCTACACCTTC.

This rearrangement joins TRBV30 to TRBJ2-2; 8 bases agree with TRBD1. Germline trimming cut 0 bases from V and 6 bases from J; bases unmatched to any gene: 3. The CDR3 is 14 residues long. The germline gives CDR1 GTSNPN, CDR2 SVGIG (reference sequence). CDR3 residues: CAWSVGRGPGELFF. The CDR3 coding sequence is TGTGCCTGGAGTGTAGGCAGGGGGCCCGGGGAGCTGTTTTTT. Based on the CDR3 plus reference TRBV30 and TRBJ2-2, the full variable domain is SQTIHQWPATLVQPVGSPLSLECTVEGTSNPNLYWYRQAAGRGLQLLFYSVGIGQISSEVPQNLSASRPQDRQFILSSKKLLLSDSGFYLCAWSVGRGPGELFFGEGSRLTVL.

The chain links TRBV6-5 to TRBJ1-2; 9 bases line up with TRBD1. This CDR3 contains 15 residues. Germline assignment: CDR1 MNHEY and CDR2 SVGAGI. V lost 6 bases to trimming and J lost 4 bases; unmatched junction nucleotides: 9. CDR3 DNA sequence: TGTGCCAGCAGGGGGGGACAGGGCTCCGGCTATGGCTACACCTTC. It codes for CASRGGQGSGYGYTF.

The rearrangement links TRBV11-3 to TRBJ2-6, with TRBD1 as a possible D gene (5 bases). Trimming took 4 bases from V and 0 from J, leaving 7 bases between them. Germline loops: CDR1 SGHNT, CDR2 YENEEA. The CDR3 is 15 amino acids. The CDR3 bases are TGTGCCAGCAGCTCAACAGGCTCTGGGGCCAACGTCCTGACTTTC. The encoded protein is CASSSTGSGANVLTF.

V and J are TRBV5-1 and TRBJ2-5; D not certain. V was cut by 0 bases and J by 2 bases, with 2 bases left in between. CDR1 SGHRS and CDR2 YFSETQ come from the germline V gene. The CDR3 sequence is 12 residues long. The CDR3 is CASSLVQETQYF. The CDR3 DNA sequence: TGCGCCAGCAGCTTGGTGCAAGAGACCCAGTACTTC. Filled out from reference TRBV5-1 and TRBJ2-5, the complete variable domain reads KAGVTQTPRYLIKTRGQQVTLSCSPISGHRSVSWYQQTPGQGLQFLFEYFSETQRNKGNFPGRFSGRQFSNSRSEMNVSTLELGDSALYLCASSLVQETQYFGPGTRLLVL.

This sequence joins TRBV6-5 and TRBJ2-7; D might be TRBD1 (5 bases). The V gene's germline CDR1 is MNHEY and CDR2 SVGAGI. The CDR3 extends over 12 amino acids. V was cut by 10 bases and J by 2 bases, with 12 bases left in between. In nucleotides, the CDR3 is TGTGCCATTGACAGTTACCCCTACGAGCAGTACTTC. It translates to CAIDSYPYEQYF.

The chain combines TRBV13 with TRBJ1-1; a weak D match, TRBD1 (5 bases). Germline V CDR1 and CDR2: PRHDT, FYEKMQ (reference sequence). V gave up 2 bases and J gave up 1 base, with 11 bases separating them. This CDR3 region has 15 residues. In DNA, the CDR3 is TGTGCCAGCAGCTTACAAGAGGACACGAACACTGAAGCTTTCTTT. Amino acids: CASSLQEDTNTEAFF.

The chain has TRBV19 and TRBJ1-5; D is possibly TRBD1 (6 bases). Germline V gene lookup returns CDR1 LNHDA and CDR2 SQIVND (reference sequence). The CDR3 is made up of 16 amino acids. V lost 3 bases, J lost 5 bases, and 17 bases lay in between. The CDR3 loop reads CASSMDRETAYQPQHF. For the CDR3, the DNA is TGTGCCAGTAGTATGGACAGAGAGACAGCCTATCAGCCCCAGCATTTT.